The clone carrying this T cell receptor beta chain was found a few times. Trimming left V 1 base short and J 7 bases short, with 13 bases between. The CDR3 contains 15 residues. From germline, CDR1 is SGHAT and CDR2 FQNNGV. This entry is derived from a study of early T cells in non-severe SARS-CoV-2 infection. TCRdb itself ran the 5' RACE reads through MiXCR, one entry per CDR3 protein. The table has about 62,000 distinct CDR3 sequences, 7.5% to 10% seen once. The chain uses TRBV11-2 and TRBJ2-2, with D maybe TRBD2 (6 bases). Sequences were obtained from whole blood. The source of this sequence is an adult who was a healthcare worker with PCR-confirmed SARS-CoV-2 infection or an uninfected control (not recorded which). CDR3 nucleotides: TGTGCCAGCAGCTTAGGGAGGGTCACCATCGGGGAGCTGTTTTTT. This sequence encodes CASSLGRVTIGELFF.